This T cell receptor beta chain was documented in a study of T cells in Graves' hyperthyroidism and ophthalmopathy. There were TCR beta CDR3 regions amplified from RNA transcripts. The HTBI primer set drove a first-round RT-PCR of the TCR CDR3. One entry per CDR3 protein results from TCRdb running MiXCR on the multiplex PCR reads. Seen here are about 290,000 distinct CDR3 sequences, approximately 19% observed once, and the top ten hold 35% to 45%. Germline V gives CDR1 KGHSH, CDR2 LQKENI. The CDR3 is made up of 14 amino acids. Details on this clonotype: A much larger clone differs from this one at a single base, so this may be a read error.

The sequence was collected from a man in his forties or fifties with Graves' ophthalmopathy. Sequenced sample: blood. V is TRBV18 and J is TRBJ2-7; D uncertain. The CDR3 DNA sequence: TGTGTCAGCTCCCCACCGGACCGTCGCCACGAGCAGTACTTC. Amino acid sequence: CVSSPPDRRHEQYF.